This T cell receptor beta chain was sequenced during a study of shared clonotypes between healthy human individuals. As for the study in general: Aged between 18 and 49, the donors were a couple of women and a few men.

CD45RO-negative, CCR7-selected cells formed the naive CD8 fraction, which excluded terminally differentiated effector memory CD45RA+ cells. The junction had 10 bases not matched to a gene; V was cut back by 11 bases and J by 3 bases. The CDR3 spans 13 residues. In germline, CDR1 is MNHEY, CDR2 SVGAGI. Sequencing used immunoSEQ multiplex PCR; TCRdb keeps in-frame clones, though not all of them. The table lists 2 million to 2.5 million clones, over 85% of them singletons. This clone was observed once. The receptor was isolated from a young man in good health. The chain combines TRBV6-5 with TRBJ2-7; TRBD2 agrees at 7 bases. Sequencing used naive CD8+ T cells sorted from blood. The CDR3 region has the DNA TGTGCCGCCGGGGCTAGCGGTTACTACGAGCAGTACTTC. This gives the protein CAAGASGYYEQYF.